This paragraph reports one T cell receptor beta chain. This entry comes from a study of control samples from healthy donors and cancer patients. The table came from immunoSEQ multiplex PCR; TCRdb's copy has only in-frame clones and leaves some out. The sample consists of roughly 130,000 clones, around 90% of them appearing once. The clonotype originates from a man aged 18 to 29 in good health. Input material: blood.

This CDR3 reads CASTRPGQGAYGYTF. For the CDR3, the DNA is TGTGCCAGCACCAGACCGGGACAGGGGGCGTATGGCTACACCTTC. V and J are TRBV9 and TRBJ1-2, with TRBD1 matching over 12 bases. Trimming removed 6 bases from V and 5 bases from J; junction bases left unmatched: 8. In germline, CDR1 is SGDLS, CDR2 YYNGEE. This CDR3 comprises 15 residues. Filled out from reference TRBV9 and TRBJ1-2, the complete variable domain reads DSGVTQTPKHLITATGQRVTLRCSPRSGDLSVYWYQQSLDQGLQFLIQYYNGEERAKGNILERFSAQQFPDLHSELNLSSLELGDSALYFCASTRPGQGAYGYTFGSGTRLTVV.